These T cell receptor beta chains were read from a single sample in a study of blood T cell repertoires in COVID-19. Profiling relied on immunoSEQ multiplex PCR, and the TCRdb table lists in-frame clones only, not all of them. The data show under 150,000 clones, around 83% seen once. Specimen: peripheral blood. The receptors stem from a man at least 80 years old with active or convalescent COVID-19. Each CDR3 is given with its conserved first and last residue. The order of the fields is clone size, J gene, D gene, V gene, CDR3 DNA, CDR3 protein. A D gene is named only where the DNA matches it firmly. Size is omitted from some rows. Given values are once, few, many or a class for expanded clones.

many | TRBJ1-3 | - | TRBV7-9 | TGTGCCAGCAGCCCGGGGGACGGTTACGACACCATATATTTT | CASSPGDGYDTIYF
- | TRBJ2-7 | - | TRBV2 | TGTGCCAGCAGTGAACAGGACCGCACAGGGAAGTACTTC | CASSEQDRTGKYF
- | TRBJ1-6 | - | TRBV7-2 | TGTGCCAGCAGCTTAGCGGCGGGGCCACCCCTCCACTTT | CASSLAAGPPLHF
- | TRBJ1-2 | - | TRBV27 | TGTGCCAGCAGTCCGGGAGTTGGTGGCTACACCTTC | CASSPGVGGYTF
- | TRBJ2-2 | - | TRBV19 | TGTGCCAGTAGTATAGACTGGGGGCAGGGGAACACCGGGGAGCTGTTTTTT | CASSIDWGQGNTGELFF
- | TRBJ2-7 | TRBD1 | TRBV2 | TGTGCCAGCAGTGCACAGGGGCCCTCCTACGAGCAGTACTTC | CASSAQGPSYEQYF
- | TRBJ2-1 | TRBD2 | TRBV7-7 | TGTGCTAGCAGCTTAGGACTAGCGGACAGCAATGAGCAGTTCTTC | CASSLGLADSNEQFF
- | TRBJ1-6 | TRBD1 | TRBV5-1 | TGCGCCAGCAGCTCCGGACAGGGGGCAGGGTCACCCCTCCACTTT | CASSSGQGAGSPLHF
- | TRBJ2-7 | - | TRBV11-1 | TGTGCCAGCAGCTTAGTCGCGGGGTACTACGAGCAGTACTTC | CASSLVAGYYEQYF
- | TRBJ1-5 | - | TRBV30 | TGTGCCTGGGGGGGCAGGGGCGAACAGCCCCAGCATTTT | CAWGGRGEQPQHF
- | TRBJ2-7 | TRBD2 | TRBV10-1 | TGCGCCAGCAAGACTAGCGGGGGGCAAGAGCAGTACTTC | CASKTSGGQEQYF
- | TRBJ2-1 | - | TRBV6-5 | TGTGCCAGCAGACAGGCAGTCTACAATGAGCAGTTCTTC | CASRQAVYNEQFF
- | TRBJ1-1 | TRBD1 | TRBV18 | TGTGCCAGCTCGGCACAGGGGGCGAACACTGAAGCTTTCTTT | CASSAQGANTEAFF
- | TRBJ2-6 | - | TRBV28 | TGTGCCAGCAGTTTATTGACAGGCACCGGGGCCAACGTCCTGACTTTC | CASSLLTGTGANVLTF
- | TRBJ2-7 | TRBD1 | TRBV28 | TGTGCCAGCAGTTCCAGACAGGGTACCCACTTC | CASSSRQGTHF
- | TRBJ2-7 | TRBD1 | TRBV20-1 | TGCAGTGCAACACAGGGGTACGAGCAGTACTTC | CSATQGYEQYF
- | TRBJ2-1 | TRBD1 | TRBV29-1 | TGCAGCGCGATACAGGGGGCCGTTTCCTACAATGAGCAGTTCTTC | CSAIQGAVSYNEQFF
- | TRBJ2-2 | - | TRBV11-2 | TGTGCCAGCAGCTCCACGGTCCGGGGGACCGGGGAGCTGTTTTTT | CASSSTVRGTGELFF
- | TRBJ2-2 | - | TRBV27 | TGTGCCAGCAGTTTATTTACCAGGGGGGTCACCGGGGAGCTGTTTTTT | CASSLFTRGVTGELFF
- | TRBJ2-7 | TRBD2 | TRBV29-1 | TGCAGCGTTACCTCGGGGACTAGCGGGGGGACCCACGAGCAGTACTTC | CSVTSGTSGGTHEQYF
- | TRBJ2-7 | TRBD1 | TRBV2 | TGTGCCAGCAGGGGGACAGGGGGCTGGGAGCAGTACTTC | CASRGTGGWEQYF
- | TRBJ2-6 | TRBD2 | TRBV19 | TGTGCCAGTAATCAGCGGGGGGGCCCTGGCTTAGTCTCTGGGGCCAACGTCCTGACTTTC | CASNQRGGPGLVSGANVLTF
few | TRBJ2-3 | TRBD2 | TRBV2 | TGTGCCAGCAGTGGCCCTAGCGGGGGCAGCACAGATACGCAGTATTTT | CASSGPSGGSTDTQYF
- | TRBJ2-3 | - | TRBV7-9 | TGTGCCAGCAGCTTCGGAGAAAGCACAGATACGCAGTATTTT | CASSFGESTDTQYF
- | TRBJ2-2 | - | TRBV6-2/TRBV6-3 | TGTGCCAGCAGTCTCTCGGAGACCGGGGAGCTGTTTTTT | CASSLSETGELFF
- | TRBJ2-6 | - | TRBV14 | TGTGCCAGCAGCCAGGCAAACTCTGGGGCCAACGTCCTGACTTTC | CASSQANSGANVLTF
- | TRBJ2-5 | TRBD2 | TRBV4-2 | TGTGCCAGCAGCCTAGCGGGCACCGGGACTAGCGGGGGGGCCGGGGAGACCCAGTACTTC | CASSLAGTGTSGGAGETQYF
- | TRBJ2-1 | TRBD1 | TRBV3-1/TRBV3-2 | TGTGCCAGCAGCCAAGGTAAGATTACCCGGACAGGCGAGCAGTTCTTC | CASSQGKITRTGEQFF
- | TRBJ1-5 | TRBD1 | TRBV19 | TGTGCCAGTAGTACCGACAGGGGAAATCAGCCCCAGCATTTT | CASSTDRGNQPQHF
once | TRBJ1-4 | - | TRBV12-5 | TGTGCTAGTGGTTTGGGAACCGGGTCCAAGAAGTTTTTC | CASGLGTGSKKFF
- | TRBJ2-2 | TRBD2 | TRBV7-3 | TGTGCCAGCAGCTCTGGTCCTAGCGGGGGGGACACCGGGGAGCTGTTTTTT | CASSSGPSGGDTGELFF
- | TRBJ2-7 | TRBD2 | TRBV7-2 | TGTGCCAGCAGCCCACTAGCGGGGGCGAGCTCCTACGAGCAGTACTTC | CASSPLAGASSYEQYF
once | TRBJ1-1 | TRBD1 | TRBV7-8 | TGTGCCAGCAGCCCCCAGGGGGGATGGGCTGAAGCTTTCTTT | CASSPQGGWAEAFF
- | TRBJ1-2 | - | TRBV4-2 | TGTGCCAGCAGCCAAGATGGCAGAGCGATTAACTATGGCTACACCTTC | CASSQDGRAINYGYTF
- | TRBJ2-7 | TRBD2 | TRBV7-2 | TGTGCCAGCAGCCCAACGGGGGGAGAGCAGTACTTC | CASSPTGGEQYF
- | TRBJ2-5 | TRBD1 | TRBV18 | TGTGCCAGCTCACCAACCGGACAGGGACAAGAGACCCAGTACTTC | CASSPTGQGQETQYF
- | TRBJ2-7 | TRBD2 | TRBV7-2 | TGTGCCAGCAGGCCAGCGGGGGGGCCTTATGAGCAGTACTTC | CASRPAGGPYEQYF
- | TRBJ1-3 | - | TRBV21-1 | TGTGCCAGCAGCGGGGCAGGGGATACTGGAAACACCATATATTTT | CASSGAGDTGNTIYF
- | TRBJ1-1 | - | TRBV5-1 | TGCGCCAGCAGCCCGGGGGTCCAGGGTCAGACTGAAGCTTTCTTT | CASSPGVQGQTEAFF
- | TRBJ1-6 | - | TRBV13 | TGTGCCAGCAGCTTAGGCCACTCTTCGGAGACGAGCTCCTATAATTCACCCCTCCACTTT | CASSLGHSSETSSYNSPLHF
- | TRBJ2-3 | - | TRBV5-1 | TGCGCCAGCAACCCCCCGGAGGGGCCGGATACGCAGTATTTT | CASNPPEGPDTQYF
- | TRBJ2-1 | - | TRBV5-1 | TGCGCCAGCAGCCCCGACAATACCAATGAGCAGTTCTTC | CASSPDNTNEQFF
- | TRBJ2-7 | TRBD2 | TRBV7-2 | TGTGCCAGCAGCTTCCCCCAGCGGGGACGCGAGCAGTACTTC | CASSFPQRGREQYF
- | TRBJ1-4 | - | TRBV5-1 | TGCGCCAGCAGCTCCGGACAGAATGAAAAACTGTTTTTT | CASSSGQNEKLFF
- | TRBJ1-2 | - | TRBV18 | TGTGCCAGCTCACTAGGGGTTGGGAACTATGGCTACACCTTC | CASSLGVGNYGYTF
- | TRBJ2-2 | TRBD2 | TRBV9 | TGTGCCAGCAGGGGGGAGGGCGGGGAGCTGTTTTTT | CASRGEGGELFF
- | TRBJ2-2 | - | TRBV6-5 | TGTGCCATACAGGCTTCCCAGAACACCGGGGAGCTGTTTTTT | CAIQASQNTGELFF
- | TRBJ2-1 | TRBD2 | TRBV2 | TGTGCCAGCAGTTCCCGACTAGCGGGGGGAGTTGAGCAGTTCTTC | CASSSRLAGGVEQFF
- | TRBJ2-7 | TRBD1 | TRBV29-1 | TGCAGCGTTGAACGGACAGGGCGCGAGCAGTACTTC | CSVERTGREQYF
- | TRBJ2-7 | - | TRBV7-2 | TGTGCCAGCAGCTTGACAGCCTACTCCTACGAGCAGTACTTC | CASSLTAYSYEQYF
- | TRBJ1-2 | - | TRBV18 | TGTGCCAGCTCACCAGCAGGGGACTATGGCTACACCTTC | CASSPAGDYGYTF
- | TRBJ2-7 | TRBD1 | TRBV24-1 | TGTGCCACCAGCGACAGGGGCCTTGGCGAGCAGTACTTC | CATSDRGLGEQYF
- | TRBJ1-2 | TRBD1 | TRBV2 | TGTGCCAGCAGGTTTGGACAGGGATATGGCTACACCTTC | CASRFGQGYGYTF
- | TRBJ2-4 | - | TRBV4-1 | TGCGCCAGCAGCTTCACGCTATCGGAAAACATTCAGTACTTC | CASSFTLSENIQYF
- | TRBJ1-1 | - | TRBV2 | TGTGCCAGCAGTGCTCAGGGGACCGTCGGGAACACTGAAGCTTTCTTT | CASSAQGTVGNTEAFF